A selection of T cell receptor beta chains follows, all from one sample in a study of cytomegalovirus exposure and HLA in healthy donors. Sequencing used immunoSEQ multiplex PCR; TCRdb keeps in-frame clones, though not all of them. In all, the sample yields roughly 34,000 clones. The sequenced sample was PBMCs. Source of these receptors: a woman aged 40 to 50 in good health and CMV-seropositive. Both conserved end residues are part of each CDR3.

j_call v_call cdr3_aa
TRBJ2-1 TRBV7-2 CASAPTSFYNEQFF
TRBJ2-1 TRBV28 CASSPRLSGRDNEQFF
TRBJ2-7 TRBV9 CASSPPSTGASEQYF
TRBJ1-1 TRBV19 CASSIQDSTYTEAFF
TRBJ2-7 TRBV28 CASGAGDALMREVSYEQYF
TRBJ1-2 TRBV10-3 CAISGQGSVWGYTF
TRBJ2-1 TRBV9 CASGGGSYNEQFF
TRBJ1-1 TRBV13 CASSPDTNTEAFF
TRBJ1-5 TRBV2 CASSEGTRPFQNQPQHF
TRBJ2-2 TRBV5-6 CASSSRVSGELFF
TRBJ2-7 TRBV18 CASSTASGRADEQYF
TRBJ1-4 TRBV6-6 CASSPDRGNNEKLFF
TRBJ2-2 TRBV27 CASSLSRAGELFF
TRBJ1-3 TRBV5-6 CASSLGRGDGNTIYF
TRBJ2-1 TRBV7-9 CASSPLSGGGDNEQFF
NA TRBV2 CASVPGPYEQYF
TRBJ2-5 TRBV14 CASSQDLRGIQETQYF
TRBJ2-7 TRBV5-4 CASSLTSGGGSYEQYF
TRBJ2-7 TRBV7-2 CASSTRQDSYEQYF
TRBJ2-7 TRBV7-6 CASSPPGQGFEQYF
TRBJ1-1 TRBV9 CASSPRLGPNTEAFF
TRBJ1-1 TRBV9 CASSLGGEGTEAFF
TRBJ2-7 TRBV5-1 CASSPTSSSAYEQYF
TRBJ1-4 TRBV19 CASLDGGFNEKLFF
TRBJ1-1 TRBV5-3 CARSSRHRDCEAFF
TRBJ1-2 TRBV28 CASSPRGEVYGYTF
TRBJ2-7 TRBV18 CASSPRYGDRVYEQYF
TRBJ2-3 TRBV12-5 CASAQGSTDTQYF
TRBJ2-1 TRBV13 CASSFGPGDEQFF
TRBJ1-4 TRBV27 CASSFDQGGREKLFF
TRBJ2-2 TRBV14 CASSEDAVGDVDTGELFF
TRBJ1-1 TRBV19 CASSITGVTEAFF
TRBJ2-2 TRBV5-4 CASSLVAGHTGELFF
TRBJ1-3 TRBV9 CASSVRGSSGNTIYF
TRBJ1-1 TRBV5-4 CASSFGPGPLNTEAFF
TRBJ2-2 TRBV7-2 CASSLPLSGSGELFF
TRBJ1-1 TRBV4-3 CASSQDLKGLMNTEAFF
TRBJ1-2 TRBV27 CASSLNPGTHYGYTF
TRBJ1-2 TRBV10-3 CATRVENPGQSLWTGYTF
TRBJ1-4 TRBV18 CASSQGQGREKLFF
TRBJ2-5 TRBV28 CASSFITSGRETQYF
TRBJ1-1 TRBV11-3 CASSLEGGTEAFF
TRBJ2-1 TRBV4-2 CASSRLSGNDAGEQFF